These 25 T cell receptor beta chains originate from one sample sequenced in a study of T cells in Graves' hyperthyroidism and ophthalmopathy. Amplification of TCR beta CDR3 regions was performed using RNA transcripts as template. During a first-round RT-PCR of the TCR CDR3, the HTBI primer set was used. TCRdb passed the multiplex PCR reads through MiXCR, listing each CDR3 protein once. The table includes some 620,000 distinct CDR3 sequences, about 16% detected once. Sequenced: blood. The receptor set was obtained from a woman under 40 with Graves' hyperthyroidism.

This clonotype was detected many times. J is TRBJ2-1 and V is TRBV7-9; D is ambiguous. There are 15 residues in the CDR3. Trimming left V 6 bases short and J 6 bases short, with 18 bases between. Germline V gene lookup returns CDR1 SEHNR and CDR2 FQNEAQ (reference sequence). CDR3 sequence reads: CASSSRYRPGNEQFF. In DNA form, the CDR3 reads TGTGCCAGCAGTTCTCGTTACAGACCCGGCAATGAGCAGTTCTTC.

There are a few counts of this clonotype. The chain couples TRBV19 to TRBJ2-3; D unresolved. Germline CDR1 reads LNHDA; CDR2 reads SQIVND (reference sequence). V was clipped by 5 bases and J by 2 bases, with 14 bases between them. CDR3 length equals 15 residues. For the CDR3, the DNA is TGTGCCAGTAGTGCCCGGACCGAGATCACAGATACGCAGTATTTT. Encoded protein: CASSARTEITDTQYF.

The chain recombines TRBV5-8 with TRBJ2-1; D is perhaps TRBD1 or TRBD2 (5 bases each). With 3 bases removed from V and 0 bases from J, the gap between germline ends came to 13 bases. The CDR3 runs to 16 residues. Per germline, CDR1 SGHTS and CDR2 YDEGEE. The CDR3 region is CASSSGTRSSYNEQFF. CDR3 coding DNA: TGTGCCAGCAGCTCAGGGACCCGGAGCTCCTACAATGAGCAGTTCTTC.

For this clonotype: This may stem from a read error, because a much larger clone lies one nucleotide away. The CDR3 sequence is CANSLFGYTSTDTQYF. CDR3 DNA: TGTGCCAACAGTTTATTTGGCTATACTAGCACAGATACGCAGTATTTT. The chain combines TRBV27 with TRBJ2-3; D not resolved. Per germline, CDR1 MNHEY and CDR2 SMNVEV (reference sequence). CDR3 length equals 16 residues.

The V call is TRBV10-2, the J call TRBJ1-5; D call uncertain. Trimming pared 0 bases from V and 5 bases from J, leaving 8 bases between. The CDR3 is made up of 14 amino acids. CDR1 is WSHSY, CDR2 SAAADI, per germline. The CDR3 nucleotides read TGCGCCAGCAGTGAGTCGCCTGGGGATCAGCCCCAGCATTTT. This translates into CASSESPGDQPQHF.

The chain combines TRBV20-1 with TRBJ1-6; D uncertain. Deletions cut 1 base from V and 10 bases from J, with 23 bases between. Germline assignment: CDR1 DFQATT and CDR2 SNEGSKA (reference sequence). The CDR3 length is 17 residues. The CDR3, as DNA: TGCAGTGCTAGAGTTCCGGGATCCTCACCACGCAGGTCACCCCTCCACTTT. Amino acid sequence: CSARVPGSSPRRSPLHF.

This clonotype was detected ten times or more. This chain uses TRBV7-9 with TRBJ2-7; 13 bases fit TRBD2. Germline lookup yields CDR1 SEHNR and CDR2 FQNEAQ (reference sequence). V was pared by 7 bases and J by 5 bases, with 2 bases of the junction left unmatched. CDR3 length equals 13 residues. CDR3 in amino acids: CASNGLAGDEQYF. DNA for the CDR3: TGTGCCAGCAACGGACTAGCGGGAGACGAGCAGTACTTC.

This chain connects TRBV6-1 to TRBJ1-4; D not certain. CDR1 and CDR2 from the germline V gene are MNHNS and SASEGT. This CDR3 has 13 amino acids. V was cut by 4 bases and J by 7 bases, with 10 bases left in between. In DNA form, the CDR3 reads TGTGCCAGCAGTGCTAGCGGGAGTGAAAAACTGTTTTTT. Protein product: CASSASGSEKLFF.

This sequence joins TRBV12-3 or TRBV12-4 and TRBJ1-1, with 8 positions matching TRBD1. CDR3 length equals 15 residues. After removal of 1 base from V and 5 bases from J, the junction contained 6 bases not matched to a gene. The CDR3 is CASSLDMQGATEAFF. CDR3 nucleotide sequence: TGTGCCAGCAGTTTAGATATGCAGGGGGCAACTGAAGCTTTCTTT.

The rearrangement joins TRBV4-2 to TRBJ2-3, with TRBD2 as a possible D gene (5 bases). CDR1 and CDR2 (germline): LGHNA, YNFKEQ. CDR3 length equals 17 residues. Trimming left V 2 bases short and J 0 bases short, with 15 bases between. The CDR3 sequence: CASSQFGVGVSTDTQYF. The DNA for the CDR3 is TGTGCCAGCAGCCAATTCGGGGTCGGGGTAAGCACAGATACGCAGTATTTT.

The sample holds a few counts of this clonotype. V and J are TRBV7-9 and TRBJ2-7, with D possibly matching TRBD2 (5 bases). This CDR3 spans 14 amino acids. Trimming took 1 base from V and 6 from J, leaving 13 bases between them. Germline loops: CDR1 SEHNR, CDR2 FQNEAQ (reference sequence). The CDR3 nucleotides are TGTGCCAGCAGCTTAGAGTGGGCGGGCGCCGAGCAGTACTTC. This sequence encodes CASSLEWAGAEQYF.

This clonotype was detected only a few times. The rearrangement joins TRBV12-3 or TRBV12-4 to TRBJ2-1; D remains ambiguous. The germline V and J ends were trimmed by 7 bases and 2 bases, with 15 bases remaining between them. The CDR3 sequence is 15 residues long. The CDR3 sequence: CASNEGPTPYNEQFF. CDR3 nucleotides: TGTGCCAGCAATGAAGGACCCACTCCCTACAATGAGCAGTTCTTC.

The J gene is TRBJ1-6, the V gene TRBV2; D is undetermined. CDR3 length equals 12 residues. Germline assignment: CDR1 SNHLY and CDR2 FYNNEI. V shed 6 bases and J shed 8 bases, with 8 bases lying between them. The CDR3 DNA follows: TGTGCCAGCAGGCGGACTGATTCACCCCTCCACTTT. The encoded protein is CASRRTDSPLHF.

The sample holds a few counts of this clonotype. With a much larger clone just one base away, this may be a read error. The chain recombines TRBV7-3 with TRBJ2-3; the match to TRBD2 covers 10 bases. V lost 5 bases to trimming and J lost 4 bases; unmatched junction nucleotides: 6. The germline gives CDR1 SGHTA, CDR2 FQGTGA. The CDR3 loop spans 15 amino acids. The CDR3 coding sequence is TGTGCCAGCAGCAAGGCTAGCGGGAGCTCAGATACGCAGTATTTT. The encoded protein is CASSKASGSSDTQYF.

The rearrangement joins TRBV29-1 to TRBJ2-7, with D uncertain. The germline V and J ends were trimmed by 4 bases and 0 bases, with 7 bases remaining between them. Germline CDR1 reads SQVTM; CDR2 reads ANQGSEA. This CDR3 has 12 residues. The CDR3 loop is CSVVEVSYEQYF. The CDR3 DNA is TGCAGCGTTGTCGAGGTCTCCTACGAGCAGTACTTC.

The chain is built from TRBV6-2 or TRBV6-3 and TRBJ2-1, with D perhaps being TRBD1 or TRBD2 (5 bases each). The germline CDR1 and CDR2 sequences are MNHEY and SVGEGT. This CDR3 has 14 amino acids. Trimming shortened V by 4 bases and J by 7 bases, and 14 bases separated the two germline ends. CDR3 bases: TGTGCCAGCAGTTGGGGGAGTCCGGTTAATGAGCAGTTCTTC. Amino acid sequence: CASSWGSPVNEQFF.

This clonotype occurred many times. The chain links TRBV2 to TRBJ1-1; D call uncertain. Germline V gene sequence: CDR1 SNHLY, CDR2 FYNNEI. V was cut by 6 bases and J by 8 bases, with 16 bases left in between. The CDR3 sequence is 13 residues long. The CDR3 nucleotides read TGTGCCAGCAGGGGAAATATTTGGATGGAAGCTTTCTTT. Its translation: CASRGNIWMEAFF.

The rearrangement uses TRBV29-1 and TRBJ1-4, with D unresolved. CDR1 SQVTM and CDR2 ANQGSEA come from the germline V gene. The germline V and J ends were trimmed by 6 bases and 8 bases, with 10 bases remaining between them. CDR3 size: 11 residues. The CDR3 DNA reads TGCAGCGTCGCTCAGCGGGAAAAACTGTTTTTT. Protein sequence: CSVAQREKLFF.

In its sample, this clonotype was seen a few times. The chain carries TRBV5-1 and TRBJ2-1; possibly TRBD1 or TRBD2 for D (5 bases each). Trimming stripped 2 bases from V and 7 bases from J, with 13 bases between. The germline V gene encodes CDR1 SGHRS and CDR2 YFSETQ. CDR3 size: 14 residues. CDR3 protein: CASSFNGGLNEQFF. Written as DNA, the CDR3 is TGCGCCAGCAGCTTCAATGGGGGTTTGAATGAGCAGTTCTTC.

V usage is TRBV7-8 and J usage is TRBJ2-7, with 7 positions matching TRBD2. Germline V lookup: CDR1 SGHVS, CDR2 FQNEAQ. This CDR3 has 18 amino acids. V was pared by 6 bases and J by 4 bases, with 21 bases of the junction left unmatched. The CDR3 reads CASSLGGGGGGGGYEQYF. The CDR3 DNA reads as TGTGCCAGCAGTTTGGGGGGGGGGGGGGGGGGGGGGGGGTACGAGCAGTACTTC.

The genes are TRBV6-1 and TRBJ2-5; 11 bases map to TRBD1. The J segment lost 2 bases and the V segment lost 4 bases, leaving 6 bases of the junction unmatched. The CDR3 sequence is 16 residues long. CDR1 MNHNS and CDR2 SASEGT come from the germline V gene. The DNA for the CDR3 is TGTGCCAGCAGTGCACCGGGACAGGGGGGACAAGAGACCCAGTACTTC. Translated, it gives CASSAPGQGGQETQYF.

This clonotype was recorded many times. The chain is built from TRBV20-1 and TRBJ2-2, with 7 positions matching TRBD2. CDR1 and CDR2 (germline): DFQATT, SNEGSKA (reference sequence). The V gene end was trimmed by 0 bases and the J gene end by 5 bases; junction bases not matched to a gene: 9. The CDR3 totals 16 residues. The CDR3 DNA follows: TGCAGTGCTAGAGACCCGGGAGGCCCCGTTACCGGGGAGCTGTTTTTT. This encodes CSARDPGGPVTGELFF.

In its sample, this clonotype was seen a few times. This chain links TRBV20-1 with TRBJ1-5; 9 nucleotides agree with TRBD1. V was clipped by 5 bases and J by 5 bases; unmatched bases: 1. The CDR3 spans 12 residues. From germline, CDR1 is DFQATT and CDR2 SNEGSKA (reference sequence). The CDR3 sequence: CSAGQGYQPQHF. The CDR3 DNA reads TGCAGTGCTGGACAGGGGTATCAGCCCCAGCATTTT.

This clonotype has more than one count but fewer than ten. The chain uses TRBV5-6 and TRBJ2-3; tentatively, D is TRBD2 (5 bases). The germline V and J ends were trimmed by 4 bases and 4 bases, with 7 bases remaining between them. Germline CDR1 reads SGHDT; CDR2 reads YYEEEE. The CDR3 has 12 amino acids. This CDR3 is CASSAEADTQYF. CDR3 DNA: TGTGCCAGCAGCGCGGAGGCAGATACGCAGTATTTT.

In its sample, this clonotype was seen a few times. At one boundary the junction diverges from the germline segment, which might be a read error. The genes are TRBV25-1 and TRBJ2-5; 7 bases map to TRBD1. Germline V gives CDR1 MGHDK, CDR2 SYGVNS. There are 14 residues in the CDR3. CDR3: CTSSEPTGRETQYF. The CDR3 bases are TGTACCAGCAGTGAACCGACAGGGCGAGAGACCCAGTACTTC.